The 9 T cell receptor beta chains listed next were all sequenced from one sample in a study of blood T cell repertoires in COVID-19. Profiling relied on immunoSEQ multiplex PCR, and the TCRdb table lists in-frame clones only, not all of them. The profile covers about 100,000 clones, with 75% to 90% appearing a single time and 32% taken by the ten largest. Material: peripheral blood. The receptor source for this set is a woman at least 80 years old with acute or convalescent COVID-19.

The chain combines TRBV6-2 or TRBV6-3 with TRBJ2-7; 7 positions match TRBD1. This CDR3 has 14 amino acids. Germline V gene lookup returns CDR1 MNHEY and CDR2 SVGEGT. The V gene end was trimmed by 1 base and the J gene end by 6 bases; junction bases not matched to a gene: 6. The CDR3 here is CASSYFLQGSEQYF. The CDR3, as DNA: TGTGCCAGCAGTTACTTTCTACAGGGGTCCGAGCAGTACTTC.

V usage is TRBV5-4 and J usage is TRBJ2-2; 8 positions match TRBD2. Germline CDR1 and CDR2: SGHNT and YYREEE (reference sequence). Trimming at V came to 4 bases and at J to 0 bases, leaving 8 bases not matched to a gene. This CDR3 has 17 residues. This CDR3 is CASSPRGGWANTGELFF. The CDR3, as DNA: TGTGCCAGCAGCCCCCGGGGGGGGTGGGCGAACACCGGGGAGCTGTTTTTT.

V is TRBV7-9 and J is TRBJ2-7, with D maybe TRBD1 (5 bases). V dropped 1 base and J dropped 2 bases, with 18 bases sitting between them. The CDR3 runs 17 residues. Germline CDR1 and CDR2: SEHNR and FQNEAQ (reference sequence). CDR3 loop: CASSLGRSDSFPYEQYF. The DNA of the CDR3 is TGTGCCAGCAGCTTAGGCAGGTCTGACAGTTTTCCCTACGAGCAGTACTTC. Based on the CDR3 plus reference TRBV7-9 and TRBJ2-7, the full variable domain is DTGVSQNPRHKITKRGQNVTFRCDPISEHNRLYWYRQTLGQGPEFLTYFQNEAQLEKSRLLSDRFSAERPKGSFSTLEIQRTEQGDSAMYLCASSLGRSDSFPYEQYFGPGTRLTVT.

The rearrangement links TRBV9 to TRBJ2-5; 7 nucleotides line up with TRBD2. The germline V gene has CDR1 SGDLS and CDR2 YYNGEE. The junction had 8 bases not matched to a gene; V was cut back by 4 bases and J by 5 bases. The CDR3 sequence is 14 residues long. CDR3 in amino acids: CASSTSGVAETQYF. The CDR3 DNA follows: TGTGCCAGCAGCACGAGCGGGGTGGCGGAGACCCAGTACTTC.

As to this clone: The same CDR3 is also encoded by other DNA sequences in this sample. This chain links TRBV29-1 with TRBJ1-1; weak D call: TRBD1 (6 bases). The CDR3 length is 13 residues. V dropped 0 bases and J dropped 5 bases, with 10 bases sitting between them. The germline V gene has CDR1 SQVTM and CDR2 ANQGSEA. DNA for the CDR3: TGCAGCGTTGAAGACAGGGGAGGGACTGAAGCTTTCTTT. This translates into CSVEDRGGTEAFF.

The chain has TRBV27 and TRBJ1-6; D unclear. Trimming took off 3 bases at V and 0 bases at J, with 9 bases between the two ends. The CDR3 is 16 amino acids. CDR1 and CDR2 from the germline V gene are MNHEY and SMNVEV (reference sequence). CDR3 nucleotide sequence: TGTGCCAGCAGTTTTGATCCGAGCTCCTATAATTCACCCCTCCACTTT. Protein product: CASSFDPSSYNSPLHF.

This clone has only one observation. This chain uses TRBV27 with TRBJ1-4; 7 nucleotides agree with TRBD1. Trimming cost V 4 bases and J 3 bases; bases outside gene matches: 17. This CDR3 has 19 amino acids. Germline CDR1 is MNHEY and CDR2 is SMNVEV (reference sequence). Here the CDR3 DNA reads TGTGCCAGCAGTTCGCTTAAGTGGAAAGGGGGCGCCTCTAATGAAAAACTGTTTTTT. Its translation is CASSSLKWKGGASNEKLFF.

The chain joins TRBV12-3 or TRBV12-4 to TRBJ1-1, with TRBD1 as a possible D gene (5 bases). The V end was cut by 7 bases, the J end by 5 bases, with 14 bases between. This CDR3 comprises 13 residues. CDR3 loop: CASTLGQSTEAFF. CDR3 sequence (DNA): TGTGCCAGCACCCTGGGGCAGTCTACTGAAGCTTTCTTT.

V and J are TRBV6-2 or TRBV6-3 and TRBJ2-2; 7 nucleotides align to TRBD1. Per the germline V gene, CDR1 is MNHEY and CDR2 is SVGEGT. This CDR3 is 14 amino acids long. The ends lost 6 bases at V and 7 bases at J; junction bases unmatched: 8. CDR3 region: CASSPDRAVGELFF. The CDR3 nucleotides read TGTGCCAGCAGCCCCGACAGGGCGGTCGGGGAGCTGTTTTTT.